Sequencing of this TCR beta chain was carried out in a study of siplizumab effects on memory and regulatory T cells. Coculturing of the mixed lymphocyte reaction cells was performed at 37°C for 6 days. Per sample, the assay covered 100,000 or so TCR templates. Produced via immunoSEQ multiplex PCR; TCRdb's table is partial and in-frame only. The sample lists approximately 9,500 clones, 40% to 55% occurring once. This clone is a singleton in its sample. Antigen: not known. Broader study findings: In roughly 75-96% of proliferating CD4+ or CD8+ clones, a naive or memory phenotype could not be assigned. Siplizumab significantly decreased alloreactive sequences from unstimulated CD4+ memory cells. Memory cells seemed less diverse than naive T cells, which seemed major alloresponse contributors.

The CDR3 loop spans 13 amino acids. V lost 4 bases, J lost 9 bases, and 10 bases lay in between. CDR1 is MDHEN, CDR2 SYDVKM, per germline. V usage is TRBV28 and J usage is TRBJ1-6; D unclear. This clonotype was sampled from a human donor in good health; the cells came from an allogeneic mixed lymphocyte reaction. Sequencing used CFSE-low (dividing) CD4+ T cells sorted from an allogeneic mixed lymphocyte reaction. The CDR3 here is CASSSPTPSPLHF. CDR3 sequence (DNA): TGTGCCAGCAGTTCGCCAACCCCTTCACCCCTCCACTTT.